Following are 15 T cell receptor beta chains from one sample sequenced in a study of shared clonotypes between healthy human individuals. Clones were read by immunoSEQ multiplex PCR, and TCRdb kept only the in-frame ones, dropping some. Found here are approximately 340,000 clones, around 72% of them singletons; the top ten hold around 10%. Sequenced sample: memory CD4+ T cells sorted from blood. The subset is: CD45RA-negative fraction. The receptors derive from a man younger than 45 in good health.

The chain links TRBV9 to TRBJ2-2, with 11 bases that match TRBD1. Germline values: CDR1 SGDLS, CDR2 YYNGEE. There are 14 residues in the CDR3. The V gene end was trimmed by 7 bases and the J gene end by 5 bases; junction bases not matched to a gene: 4. CDR3 residues: CASAGQGATGELFF. Here the CDR3 DNA reads TGTGCCAGCGCAGGACAGGGGGCAACCGGGGAGCTGTTTTTT.

The rearrangement links TRBV11-2 to TRBJ1-2; D unclear. V was shortened by 1 base and J by 3 bases, with 9 bases between the two germline ends. This CDR3 is built from 14 residues. In germline, CDR1 is SGHAT, CDR2 FQNNGV. CDR3 in DNA: TGTGCCAGCAGCTTAGTTTATACAGACTATGGCTACACCTTC. The encoded protein is CASSLVYTDYGYTF.

As concerns this clone: This may stem from a read error, because a much larger clone lies one nucleotide away. The same CDR3 is also encoded by other DNA sequences in this sample. CDR3: CASSLQGRGANVLTF. In DNA, the CDR3 is TGCGCCAGCAGCTTGCAGGGGCGTGGGGCCAACGTCCTGACTTTC. The rearrangement uses TRBV5-1 and TRBJ2-6; tentative D call: TRBD1 (6 bases). V was cut by 1 base and J by 3 bases, with 8 bases left in between. Per germline, CDR1 SGHRS and CDR2 YFSETQ. The CDR3 contains 15 residues. The full variable domain, in which reference TRBV5-1 and TRBJ2-6 provide the parts outside the CDR3, is KAGVTQTPRYLIKTRGQQVTLSCSPISGHRSVSWYQQTPGQGLQFLFEYFSETQRNKGNFPGRFSGRQFSNSRSEMNVSTLELGDSALYLCASSLQGRGANVLTFGAGSRLTVL.

The V and J genes are TRBV9 and TRBJ2-1; D gene ambiguous. Trimming cost V 0 bases and J 0 bases, with 7 bases left between them. CDR1 is SGDLS and CDR2 is YYNGEE in the germline V gene. CDR3 length: 15 residues. The CDR3 nucleotides are TGTGCCAGCAGCGTAGAAAGGAGCTCCTACAATGAGCAGTTCTTC. Protein sequence: CASSVERSSYNEQFF.

This sequence joins TRBV13 and TRBJ2-7, with D tentatively TRBD1 (5 bases). Trimming pared 3 bases from V and 1 base from J, leaving 10 bases between. The CDR3 runs 14 residues. Germline values: CDR1 PRHDT, CDR2 FYEKMQ (reference sequence). The CDR3 loop reads CASSFNRLSYEQYF. CDR3 DNA sequence: TGTGCCAGCAGCTTCAACAGGTTGTCCTACGAGCAGTACTTC.

V gene TRBV28 combines with J gene TRBJ1-1; 7 bases match TRBD1. Looked up from germline, CDR1 is MDHEN and CDR2 is SYDVKM. The junction had 5 bases not matched to a gene; V was cut back by 5 bases and J by 8 bases. The CDR3 has 12 residues. The CDR3: CASSDPGQEAFF. For the CDR3, the DNA is TGTGCCAGCAGTGACCCGGGACAGGAAGCTTTCTTT.

The sample holds a few counts of this clone. The chain has TRBV2 and TRBJ1-2; the D gene is possibly TRBD1 (6 bases). This CDR3 is built from 11 residues. Germline-derived CDR1 and CDR2 are SNHLY and FYNNEI. The V end lost 8 bases, the J end lost 4 bases, and 8 bases lay between the germline ends. CDR3 in amino acids: CASGGVYGYTF. As DNA, the CDR3 is TGTGCCAGCGGGGGCGTCTATGGCTACACCTTC.

As for this clone: Other DNA sequences from this sample encode an identical CDR3 as well. This rearrangement joins TRBV5-4 to TRBJ1-2, with D maybe TRBD1 (6 bases). The CDR3 runs to 13 residues. CDR1 SGHNT and CDR2 YYREEE come from the germline V gene (reference sequence). Deletions cut 1 base from V and 5 bases from J, with 9 bases between. CDR3 region: CASSLNRAYGYTF. The CDR3 DNA follows: TGTGCCAGCAGCTTGAACAGGGCGTATGGCTACACCTTC.

The rearrangement joins TRBV2 to TRBJ1-3; no clear D. The CDR3 length is 16 residues. Between the trimmed V and J ends, which lost 4 bases and 0 bases, there was a span of 13 bases. CDR1 and CDR2 from the germline V gene are SNHLY and FYNNEI. This CDR3 is CASSGGARSSGNTIYF. The CDR3 DNA reads TGTGCCAGCAGTGGTGGCGCCAGAAGCTCTGGAAACACCATATATTTT.

V gene TRBV5-1 combines with J gene TRBJ2-3; possibly TRBD2 for D (5 bases). Looked up from germline, CDR1 is SGHRS and CDR2 is YFSETQ. The length of the CDR3 is 15 residues. The ends were cut back, 0 bases at V and 3 bases at J, with 11 bases in the middle. Here the CDR3 reads CASSLALQRTDTQYF. CDR3 nucleotides: TGCGCCAGCAGCTTGGCCCTCCAGCGGACAGATACGCAGTATTTT. The entire variable domain, with the rest obtained from reference TRBV5-1 and TRBJ2-3, is as follows: KAGVTQTPRYLIKTRGQQVTLSCSPISGHRSVSWYQQTPGQGLQFLFEYFSETQRNKGNFPGRFSGRQFSNSRSEMNVSTLELGDSALYLCASSLALQRTDTQYFGPGTRLTVL.

The rearrangement joins TRBV5-4 to TRBJ2-2; TRBD2 agrees at 14 bases. Losses at the gene ends were 9 bases for V and 5 bases for J; bases not matched to a gene: 9. The V gene's germline CDR1 is SGHNT and CDR2 YYREEE (reference sequence). This CDR3 spans 16 amino acids. CDR3 loop: CATSGTSGRGTGELFF. The CDR3 DNA reads TGTGCCACCTCCGGGACTAGCGGGAGAGGGACCGGGGAGCTGTTTTTT.

This rearrangement joins TRBV5-1 to TRBJ2-1, with TRBD1 matching 9 bases. V dropped 0 bases and J dropped 5; count of bases not matched to a gene: 9. Per germline, CDR1 SGHRS and CDR2 YFSETQ. This CDR3 has 17 amino acids. CDR3 bases: TGCGCCAGCAGCTTGGAGGTCTTGGGACAGGGAAACAATGAGCAGTTCTTC. It encodes CASSLEVLGQGNNEQFF.

J is TRBJ2-7 and V is TRBV20-1; D remains unclear. Germline CDR1 reads DFQATT; CDR2 reads SNEGSKA (reference sequence). The CDR3 totals 11 residues. Between the trimmed V and J ends, which lost 3 bases and 6 bases, there was a span of 9 bases. This CDR3 is CSARAVGEQYF. As DNA, the CDR3 is TGCAGTGCTAGGGCCGTGGGCGAGCAGTACTTC.

V gene TRBV5-4 combines with J gene TRBJ1-4; D unclear. CDR3 size: 13 residues. Trimming shortened V by 1 base and J by 8 bases, and 9 bases separated the two germline ends. Germline assignment: CDR1 SGHNT and CDR2 YYREEE (reference sequence). The DNA of the CDR3 is TGTGCCAGCAGCTTGAAAGGTGGGGAAAAACTGTTTTTT. Its translation: CASSLKGGEKLFF. The full variable domain, its missing parts supplied by reference TRBV5-4 and TRBJ1-4, is ETGVTQSPTHLIKTRGQQVTLRCSSQSGHNTVSWYQQALGQGPQFIFQYYREEENGRGNFPPRFSGLQFPNYSSELNVNALELDDSALYLCASSLKGGEKLFFGSGTQLSVL.

The V and J genes are TRBV7-9 and TRBJ1-4; tentatively, D is TRBD1 (6 bases). Looked up from germline, CDR1 is SEHNR and CDR2 is FQNEAQ (reference sequence). The CDR3 runs to 17 residues. The V end was cut by 3 bases, the J end by 3 bases, with 17 bases between. DNA of the CDR3: TGTGCCAGCAGCTTGTACGGGGGCACAGCACCTAATGAAAAACTGTTTTTT. Translating it yields CASSLYGGTAPNEKLFF.